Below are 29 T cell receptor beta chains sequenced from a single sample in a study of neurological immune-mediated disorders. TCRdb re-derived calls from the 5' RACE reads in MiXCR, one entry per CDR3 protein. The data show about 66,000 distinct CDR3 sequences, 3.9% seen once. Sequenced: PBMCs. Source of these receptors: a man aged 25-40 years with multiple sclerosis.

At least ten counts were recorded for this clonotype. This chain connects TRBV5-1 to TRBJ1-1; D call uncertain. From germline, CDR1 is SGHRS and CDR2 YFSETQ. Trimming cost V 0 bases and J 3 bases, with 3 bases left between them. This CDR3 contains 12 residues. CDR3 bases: TGCGCCAGCAGCTTGGGCCACACTGAAGCTTTCTTT. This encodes CASSLGHTEAFF.

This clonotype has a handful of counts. CDR3 protein: CSARPPGQETQYF. For the CDR3, the DNA is TGCAGTGCTCGCCCCCCGGGGCAAGAGACCCAGTACTTC. The chain carries TRBV20-1 and TRBJ2-5; D is perhaps TRBD2 (5 bases). The CDR3 loop spans 13 amino acids. The V gene's germline CDR1 is DFQATT and CDR2 SNEGSKA (reference sequence). Trimming removed 5 bases at V and 2 bases at J, with 12 bases between.

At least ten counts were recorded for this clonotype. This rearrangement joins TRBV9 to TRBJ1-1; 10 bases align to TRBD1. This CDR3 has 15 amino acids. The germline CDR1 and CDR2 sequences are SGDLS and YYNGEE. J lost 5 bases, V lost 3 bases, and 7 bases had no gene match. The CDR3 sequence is CASSEGDRGWTEAFF. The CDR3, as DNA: TGTGCCAGCAGCGAGGGGGACAGGGGTTGGACTGAAGCTTTCTTT.

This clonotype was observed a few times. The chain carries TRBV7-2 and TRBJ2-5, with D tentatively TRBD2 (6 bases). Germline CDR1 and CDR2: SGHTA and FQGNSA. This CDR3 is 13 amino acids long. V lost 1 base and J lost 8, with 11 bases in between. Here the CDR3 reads CASSLGLGGTQYF. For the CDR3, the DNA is TGTGCCAGCAGCTTAGGTCTCGGGGGTACCCAGTACTTC.

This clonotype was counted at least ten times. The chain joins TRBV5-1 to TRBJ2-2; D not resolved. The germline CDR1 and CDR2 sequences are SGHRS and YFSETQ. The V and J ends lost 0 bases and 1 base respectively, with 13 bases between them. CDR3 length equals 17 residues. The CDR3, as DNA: TGCGCCAGCAGCTTGGGATCGTATCCATTGAACACCGGGGAGCTGTTTTTT. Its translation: CASSLGSYPLNTGELFF.

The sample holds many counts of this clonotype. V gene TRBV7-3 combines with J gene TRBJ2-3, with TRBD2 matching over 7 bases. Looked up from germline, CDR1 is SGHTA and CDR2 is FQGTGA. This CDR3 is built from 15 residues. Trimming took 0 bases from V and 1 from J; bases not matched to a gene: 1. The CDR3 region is CASSLTAGGTDTQYF. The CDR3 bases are TGTGCCAGCAGCTTAACGGCGGGGGGCACAGATACGCAGTATTTT.

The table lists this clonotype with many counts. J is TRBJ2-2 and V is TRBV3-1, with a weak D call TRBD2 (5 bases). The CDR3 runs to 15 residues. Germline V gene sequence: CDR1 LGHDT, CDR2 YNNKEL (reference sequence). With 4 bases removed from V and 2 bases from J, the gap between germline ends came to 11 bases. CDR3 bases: TGTGCCAGCAGCCCAACGGGGTTTAACACCGGGGAGCTGTTTTTT. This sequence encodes CASSPTGFNTGELFF. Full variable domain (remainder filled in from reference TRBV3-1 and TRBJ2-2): DTAVSQTPKYLVTQMGNDKSIKCEQNLGHDTMYWYKQDSKKFLKIMFSYNNKELIINETVPNRFSPKSPDKAHLNLHINSLELGDSAVYFCASSPTGFNTGELFFGEGSRLTVL.

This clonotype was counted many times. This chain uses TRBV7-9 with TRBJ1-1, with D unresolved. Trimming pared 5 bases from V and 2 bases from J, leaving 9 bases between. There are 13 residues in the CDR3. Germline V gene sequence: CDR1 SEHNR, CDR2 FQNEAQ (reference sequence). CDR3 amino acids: CASSQRENTEAFF. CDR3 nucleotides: TGTGCCAGCAGCCAACGGGAAAACACTGAAGCTTTCTTT.

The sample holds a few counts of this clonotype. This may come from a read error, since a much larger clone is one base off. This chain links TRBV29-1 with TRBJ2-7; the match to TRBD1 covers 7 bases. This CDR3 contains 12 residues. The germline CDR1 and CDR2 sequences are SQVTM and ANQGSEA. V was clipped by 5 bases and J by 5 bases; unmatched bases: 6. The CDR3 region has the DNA TGCAGCGTTAGGGAAGGGACAGACGAGCAGTACTTC. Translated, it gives CSVREGTDEQYF.

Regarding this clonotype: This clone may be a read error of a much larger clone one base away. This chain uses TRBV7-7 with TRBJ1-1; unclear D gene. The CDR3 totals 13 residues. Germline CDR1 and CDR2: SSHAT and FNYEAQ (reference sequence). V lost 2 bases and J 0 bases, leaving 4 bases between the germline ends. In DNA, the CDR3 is TGTGCCAGCAGCTTATGGGTGAACACTGAAGCTTTCTTT. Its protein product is CASSLWVNTEAFF.

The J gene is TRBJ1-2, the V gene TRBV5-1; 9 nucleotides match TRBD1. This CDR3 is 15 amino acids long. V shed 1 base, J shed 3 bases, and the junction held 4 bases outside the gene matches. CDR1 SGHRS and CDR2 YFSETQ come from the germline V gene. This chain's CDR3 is CASSLTDRGDYGYTF. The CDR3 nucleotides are TGCGCCAGCAGCTTGACGGACAGGGGAGACTATGGCTACACCTTC. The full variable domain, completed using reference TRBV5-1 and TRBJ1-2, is KAGVTQTPRYLIKTRGQQVTLSCSPISGHRSVSWYQQTPGQGLQFLFEYFSETQRNKGNFPGRFSGRQFSNSRSEMNVSTLELGDSALYLCASSLTDRGDYGYTFGSGTRLTVV.

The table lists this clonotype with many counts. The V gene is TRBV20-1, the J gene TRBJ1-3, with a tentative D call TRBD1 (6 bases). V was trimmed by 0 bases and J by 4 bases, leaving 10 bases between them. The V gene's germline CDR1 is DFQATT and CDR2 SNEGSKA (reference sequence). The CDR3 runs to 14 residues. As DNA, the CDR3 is TGCAGTGCTAGAGATACAGGGAGGGGAAACACCATATATTTT. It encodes CSARDTGRGNTIYF.

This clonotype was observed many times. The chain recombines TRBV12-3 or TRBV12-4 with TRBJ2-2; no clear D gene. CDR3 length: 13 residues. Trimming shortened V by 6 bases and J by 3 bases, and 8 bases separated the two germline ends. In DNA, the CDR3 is TGTGCCAGCAGGCTAGGGTACACCGGGGAGCTGTTTTTT. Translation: CASRLGYTGELFF.

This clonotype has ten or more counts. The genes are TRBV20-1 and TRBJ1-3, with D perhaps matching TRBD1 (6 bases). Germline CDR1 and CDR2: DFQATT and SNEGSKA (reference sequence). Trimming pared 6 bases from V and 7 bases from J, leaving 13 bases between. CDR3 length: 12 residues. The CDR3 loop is CSASRGGNTIYF. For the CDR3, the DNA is TGCAGTGCCTCCAGGGGAGGGAACACCATATATTTT.

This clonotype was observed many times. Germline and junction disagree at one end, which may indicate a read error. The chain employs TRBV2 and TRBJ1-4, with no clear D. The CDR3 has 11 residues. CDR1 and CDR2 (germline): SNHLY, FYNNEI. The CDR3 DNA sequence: TGTGCCAGCAGTGAAGCGGCAGGAGAAGTTTTT. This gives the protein CASSEAAGEVF.

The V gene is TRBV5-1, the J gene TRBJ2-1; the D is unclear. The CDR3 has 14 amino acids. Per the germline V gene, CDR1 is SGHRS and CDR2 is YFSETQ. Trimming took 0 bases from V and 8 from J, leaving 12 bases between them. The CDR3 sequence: CASSLARLGDEQFF. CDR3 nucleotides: TGCGCCAGCAGCTTGGCTAGATTAGGAGATGAGCAGTTCTTC. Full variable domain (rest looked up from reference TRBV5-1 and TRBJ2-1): KAGVTQTPRYLIKTRGQQVTLSCSPISGHRSVSWYQQTPGQGLQFLFEYFSETQRNKGNFPGRFSGRQFSNSRSEMNVSTLELGDSALYLCASSLARLGDEQFFGPGTRLTVL.

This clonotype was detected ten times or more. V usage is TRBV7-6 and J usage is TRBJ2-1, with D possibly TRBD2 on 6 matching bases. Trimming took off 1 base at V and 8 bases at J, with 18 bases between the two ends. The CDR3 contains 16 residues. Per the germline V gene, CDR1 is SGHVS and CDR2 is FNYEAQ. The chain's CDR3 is CASSLVQGARDDEQFF. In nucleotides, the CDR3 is TGTGCCAGCAGCTTAGTTCAAGGGGCGCGGGATGATGAGCAGTTCTTC.

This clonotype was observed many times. CDR3 in DNA: TGTGCCAGCAGACCTGCTAGCGGGGAGGGCTACGAGCAGTACTTC. This gives the protein CASRPASGEGYEQYF. The chain couples TRBV6-6 to TRBJ2-7; TRBD2 matches 9 bases. The CDR3 totals 15 residues. The V gene end was trimmed by 6 bases and the J gene end by 3 bases; junction bases not matched to a gene: 9. Germline CDR1 reads MNHNY; CDR2 reads SVGAGI (reference sequence).

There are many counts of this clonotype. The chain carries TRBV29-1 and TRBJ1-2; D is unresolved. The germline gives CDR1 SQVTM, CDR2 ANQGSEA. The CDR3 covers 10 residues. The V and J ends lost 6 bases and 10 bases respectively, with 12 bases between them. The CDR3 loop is CSVERGIYTF. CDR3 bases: TGCAGCGTCGAGCGGGGTATCTACACCTTC.

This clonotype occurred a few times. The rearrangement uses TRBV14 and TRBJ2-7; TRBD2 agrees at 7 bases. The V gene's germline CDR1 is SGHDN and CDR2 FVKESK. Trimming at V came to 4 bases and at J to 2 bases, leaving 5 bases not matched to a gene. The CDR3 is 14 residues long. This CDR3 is CASSLSAGAYEQYF. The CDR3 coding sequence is TGTGCCAGCAGCCTGTCTGCGGGGGCCTACGAGCAGTACTTC.

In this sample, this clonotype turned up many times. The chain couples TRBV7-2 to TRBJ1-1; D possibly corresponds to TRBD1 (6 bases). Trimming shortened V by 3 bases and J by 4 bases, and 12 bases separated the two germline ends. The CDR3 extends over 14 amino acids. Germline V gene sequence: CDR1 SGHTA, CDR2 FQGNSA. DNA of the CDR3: TGTGCCAGCAGCTTTGGGACACCAGGCACTGAAGCTTTCTTT. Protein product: CASSFGTPGTEAFF.

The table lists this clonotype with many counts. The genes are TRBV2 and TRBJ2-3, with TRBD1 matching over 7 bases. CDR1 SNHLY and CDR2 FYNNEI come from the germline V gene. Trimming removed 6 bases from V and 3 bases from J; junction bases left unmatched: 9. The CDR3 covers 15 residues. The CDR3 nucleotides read TGTGCCAGCAGCGGGACAGCGGCGGTGACAGATACGCAGTATTTT. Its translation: CASSGTAAVTDTQYF.

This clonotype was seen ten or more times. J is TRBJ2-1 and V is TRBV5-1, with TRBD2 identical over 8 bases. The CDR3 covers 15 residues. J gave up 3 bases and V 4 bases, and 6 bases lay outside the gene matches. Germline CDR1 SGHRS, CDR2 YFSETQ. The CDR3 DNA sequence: TGCGCCAGCAGCCATCTAGCGGGCTTCTACAATGAGCAGTTCTTC. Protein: CASSHLAGFYNEQFF.

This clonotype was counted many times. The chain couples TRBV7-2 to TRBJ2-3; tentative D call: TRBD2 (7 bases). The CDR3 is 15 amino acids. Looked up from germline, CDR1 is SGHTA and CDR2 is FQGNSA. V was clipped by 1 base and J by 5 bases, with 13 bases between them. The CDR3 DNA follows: TGTGCCAGCAGCTTAGGGAGGGGGGGGCTAGATACGCAGTATTTT. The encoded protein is CASSLGRGGLDTQYF.

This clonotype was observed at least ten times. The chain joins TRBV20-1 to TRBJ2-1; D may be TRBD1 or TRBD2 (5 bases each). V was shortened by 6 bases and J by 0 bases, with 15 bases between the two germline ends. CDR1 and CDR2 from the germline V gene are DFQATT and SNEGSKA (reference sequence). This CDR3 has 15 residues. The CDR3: CSAGDGQSSYNEQFF. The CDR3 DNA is TGCAGTGCCGGGGACGGCCAAAGCTCCTACAATGAGCAGTTCTTC.

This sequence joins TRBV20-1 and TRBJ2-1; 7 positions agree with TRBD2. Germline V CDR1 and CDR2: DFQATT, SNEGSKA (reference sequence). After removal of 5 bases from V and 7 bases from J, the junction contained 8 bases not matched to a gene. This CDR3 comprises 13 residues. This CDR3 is CSAVRDGGNEQFF. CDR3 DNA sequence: TGCAGTGCTGTCCGGGACGGGGGGAATGAGCAGTTCTTC.

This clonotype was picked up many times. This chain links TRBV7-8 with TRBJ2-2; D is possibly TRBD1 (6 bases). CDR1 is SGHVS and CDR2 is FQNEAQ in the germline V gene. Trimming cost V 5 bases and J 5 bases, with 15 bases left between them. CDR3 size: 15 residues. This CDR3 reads CASSPQGLRTGELFF. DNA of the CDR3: TGTGCCAGCAGCCCACAGGGTCTGCGGACCGGGGAGCTGTTTTTT.

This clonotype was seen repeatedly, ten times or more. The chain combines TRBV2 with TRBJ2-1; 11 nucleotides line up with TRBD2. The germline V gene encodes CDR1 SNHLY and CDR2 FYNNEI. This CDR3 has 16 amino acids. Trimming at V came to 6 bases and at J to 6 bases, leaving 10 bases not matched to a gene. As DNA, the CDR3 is TGTGCCAGCAGGAAACTAGCGGGAGCCCCCTCCAATGAGCAGTTCTTC. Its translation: CASRKLAGAPSNEQFF.

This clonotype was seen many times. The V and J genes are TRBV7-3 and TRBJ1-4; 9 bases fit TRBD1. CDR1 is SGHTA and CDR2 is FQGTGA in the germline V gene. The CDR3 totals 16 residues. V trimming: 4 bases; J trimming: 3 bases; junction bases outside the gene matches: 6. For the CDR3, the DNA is TGTGCCAGCAGCTACCGGGACAGGGAGGCTAATGAAAAACTGTTTTTT. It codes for CASSYRDREANEKLFF.